This TCR beta chain was recovered during a study of CD8 T cells in Susac syndrome. This CDR3 comprises 15 residues. Trimming left V 1 base short and J 3 bases short, with 14 bases between. Germline V gene sequence: CDR1 SQVTM, CDR2 ANQGSEA. The T cells that were sequenced for TCR beta were CD8+ and CD4+ cells from blood. RNA in amounts of roughly 0.45 to 1 ug was reverse transcribed with random hexamers. Amplification of TCR beta CDR3 spanned 54 Vbeta and 13 Jbeta via immunoSEQ multiplex PCR. TCRdb re-analysed the immunoSEQ multiplex PCR reads in MiXCR, keeping a single row per CDR3 protein. The profile shows about 120,000 distinct CDR3 sequences, around 90% of them singletons.

This TCR came from a human donor in good health. The sample taken for sequencing was CD4+ T cells from PBMCs. V usage is TRBV29-1 and J usage is TRBJ2-3; D might be TRBD1 (7 bases). The DNA for the CDR3 is TGCAGCGTTGAAGGGGGGGTACAGGGGACAGATACGCAGTATTTT. Protein: CSVEGGVQGTDTQYF.